A single sample is the source of the 29 T cell receptor beta chains below, sequenced in a study of tumor and adjacent non-tumor tissue in lung cancer. A modified ARM-PCR protocol with three rounds of nested PCR amplified TCRbeta. A single record per CDR3 protein comes from TCRdb applying MiXCR to the multiplex PCR reads. The data hold 70,000 to 90,000 distinct CDR3 sequences, with about 82% observed a single time. RNA was extracted from bulk tissue without any cell sorting. The normal lung tissue was taken more than 3 cm from the tumor edge. Material: distant non-tumor lung tissue. The receptors shown here come from a man aged 60 to 69 with non-small cell lung cancer.

With regard to this clonotype: Given the absence of the conserved phenylalanine or tryptophan at the CDR3 end, a read error is likely. V is TRBV6-5 and J is TRBJ2-1, with a tentative D call TRBD1 (5 bases). Germline CDR1 and CDR2: MNHEY and SVGAGI. This CDR3 spans 17 amino acids. CDR3 nucleotides: TGTACCAGTAGTTACTCGTACAGGCCGAGCTCCTACAATGAGCAGTTCTTA. This gives the protein CTSSYSYRPSSYNEQFL.

The J gene is TRBJ2-1, the V gene TRBV19; 10 nucleotides agree with TRBD1. The CDR3 has 13 residues. V trimming: 6 bases; J trimming: 9 bases; junction bases outside the gene matches: 5. Germline loops: CDR1 LNHDA, CDR2 SQIVND (reference sequence). The CDR3 sequence: CASSRDRGGEQFF. The CDR3 DNA reads TGTGCCAGTAGCCGGGACAGGGGTGGTGAGCAGTTCTTC. Using reference TRBV19 and TRBJ2-1 for the parts outside the CDR3, the full variable domain is DGGITQSPKYLFRKEGQNVTLSCEQNLNHDAMYWYRQDPGQGLRLIYYSQIVNDFQKGDIAEGYSVSREKKESFPLTVTSAQKNPTAFYLCASSRDRGGEQFFGPGTRLTVL.

With respect to this clonotype: At one of its ends the junction is not consistent with the germline gene, which may arise from a read error. The genes are TRBV6-5 and TRBJ2-6, with a possible D match to TRBD2 (7 bases). Germline V gene lookup returns CDR1 MNHEY and CDR2 SVGAGI. The length of the CDR3 is 17 residues. The CDR3 sequence is CASSLAGASSGASVLTF. The CDR3 nucleotides read TGTGCCAGTAGCCTGGCGGGGGCCAGCTCTGGGGCCAGCGTCCTGACATTC.

Notes on this clonotype: A single base separates this from a much larger clone, so it may be a read error. This is likely a read error, given that the CDR3 carries no conserved phenylalanine or tryptophan at its end. The V gene is TRBV29-1, the J gene TRBJ2-1; tentative D call: TRBD2 (5 bases). Germline values: CDR1 SQVTM, CDR2 ANQGSEA. The CDR3 runs to 16 residues. The ends were cut back, 7 bases at V and 3 bases at J, with 22 bases in the middle. The CDR3: CSGESGSATSYNEQFL. The DNA of the CDR3 is TGCAGCGGGGAGTCCGGAAGCGCTACGAGCTACAATGAGCAGTTCCTC.

Of note for this clonotype: A read error may explain this, as a much larger clone is one base away. The chain uses TRBV6-6 and TRBJ2-7; 8 bases line up with TRBD1. There are 16 residues in the CDR3. V dropped 0 bases and J dropped 5; count of bases not matched to a gene: 9. In germline, CDR1 is MNHNY, CDR2 SVGAGI (reference sequence). This chain's CDR3 is CASSYSHGRGHHEQYF. CDR3 coding DNA: TGTGCCAGCAGTTACTCGCATGGCAGGGGGCATCACGAGCAGTACTTC.

This clonotype was seen a handful of times. This sequence joins TRBV6-5 and TRBJ1-4; D is unclear. Germline V lookup: CDR1 MNHEY, CDR2 SVGAGI. The V and J ends lost 2 bases and 8 bases respectively, with 15 bases between them. This CDR3 spans 15 amino acids. CDR3 nucleotides: TGTGCCAGCAGTTACACGACCGGAACTAGCGAAAAACTGTTTTTT. Translated: CASSYTTGTSEKLFF.

This clonotype was detected only a few times. A read error is possible here, since a much larger clone lies one base away. The gene calls are TRBV5-4 and TRBJ2-2, with 9 bases that match TRBD1. CDR1 and CDR2 (germline): SGHNT, YYREEE (reference sequence). CDR3 size: 16 residues. This CDR3 reads CASSLAQGANTGGLFF. For the CDR3, the DNA is TGTGCCAGCAGCTTGGCACAGGGGGCGAACACCGGGGGGCTGTTTTTT. The variable domain in full, with the rest retrieved from reference TRBV5-4 and TRBJ2-2, is ETGVTQSPTHLIKTRGQQVTLRCSSQSGHNTVSWYQQALGQGPQFIFQYYREEENGRGNFPPRFSGLQFPNYSSELNVNALELDDSALYLCASSLAQGANTGGLFFGEGSRLTVL.

This chain joins TRBV20-1 and TRBJ1-5, with TRBD1 as a possible D gene (5 bases). TRBJ2-3 explains the end of the DNA better; the J call may be wrong. The CDR3 is 13 residues long. In germline, CDR1 is DFQATT, CDR2 SNEGSKA (reference sequence). CDR3 sequence reads: CSTFNRFDQPQYF. CDR3 bases: TGCAGTACGTTTAACAGGTTCGATCAGCCCCAGTATTTT.

On this clonotype itself: At one end the junction does not follow the germline gene, possibly because of a read error. The V call is TRBV11-3, the J call TRBJ2-5, with a weak D call TRBD1 (5 bases). CDR3 length equals 14 residues. The germline CDR1 and CDR2 sequences are SGHNT and YENEEA. The CDR3 protein is CDSSKTDMEETQYF. CDR3 nucleotides: TGTGACAGCAGCAAAACGGACATGGAAGAGACCCAGTACTTC.

The sample holds many counts of this clonotype. The chain couples TRBV7-9 to TRBJ1-1, with 8 nucleotides matching TRBD1. Germline CDR1 and CDR2: SEHNR and FQNEAQ (reference sequence). CDR3 length equals 15 residues. Trimming removed 4 bases from V and 5 bases from J; junction bases left unmatched: 9. The CDR3 DNA reads TGTGCCAGCAGCTCCACCGGACAGGGAGGTACTGAAGCTTTCTTT. This encodes CASSSTGQGGTEAFF.

Only a few counts were recorded for this clonotype. V usage is TRBV28 and J usage is TRBJ2-1, with TRBD2 matching 7 bases. This CDR3 region has 14 residues. J lost 4 bases, V lost 7 bases, and 7 bases had no gene match. Germline CDR1 is MDHEN and CDR2 is SYDVKM. Written as DNA, the CDR3 is TGTGCCAGCATTGCGGGAGAGAGATACAATGAGCAGTTCTTC. Translation gives CASIAGERYNEQFF.

As to this clonotype: Because the CDR3 is missing its conserved closing phenylalanine or tryptophan, this is likely a read error. The chain combines TRBV6-5 with TRBJ2-7; tentative D call: TRBD1 (6 bases). Germline values: CDR1 MNHEY, CDR2 SVGAGI. The CDR3 runs to 16 residues. CDR3 protein: CASSYTTTGASYEQYL. The CDR3 coding sequence is TGTGCTAGCAGTTACACCACGACAGGTGCCTCCTACGAGCAGTACTTA.

A word on this clonotype: A read error may produce the germline difference seen at one junction end. This chain links TRBV11-3 with TRBJ2-2, with TRBD2 identical over 9 bases. Per germline, CDR1 SGHNT and CDR2 YENEEA. This CDR3 has 18 residues. The CDR3 DNA follows: TGTGCCAGCAGCTCCCGGGGAGCGGGAGGATACAGGTCCGGGGACCTGTTTTTT. It is translated as CASSSRGAGGYRSGDLFF.

Turning to this clonotype: Germline is not matched at one junction end, which may reflect a read error. The chain recombines TRBV4-2 with TRBJ1-5; a possible D gene is TRBD1 (6 bases). Germline V gives CDR1 LGHNA, CDR2 YNFKEQ. This CDR3 spans 18 amino acids. The CDR3 DNA reads TGTGCCAGCAACCAAGATGGGGAGGGGGTTATAGTGAATCAGCCCCAGCATTTT. It specifies CASNQDGEGVIVNQPQHF.

Comment on this clonotype: A read error is possible here, since a much larger clone lies one base away. The rearrangement uses TRBV11-2 and TRBJ2-1, with D uncertain. Between the trimmed V and J ends, which lost 3 bases and 10 bases, there was a span of 13 bases. Germline values: CDR1 SGHAT, CDR2 FQNNGV. There are 13 residues in the CDR3. The CDR3 here is CASSLESGGEQFF. CDR3 DNA sequence: TGTGCCAGCAGCTTGGAAAGTGGCGGCGAGCAGTTCTTC.

With regard to this clonotype: A much larger clonotype is one base distant, so this may be a read error. The chain has TRBV5-6 and TRBJ1-5, with 8 bases aligning to TRBD1. This CDR3 contains 17 residues. Per germline, CDR1 SGHDT and CDR2 YYEEEE. CDR3 nucleotides: TGTGCCAGCAGCTTCTCTGACAGGGGCACGATCAATCAGCCCCAGCAATTT. As protein: CASSFSDRGTINQPQQF.

Comment on this clonotype: The germline gene is not matched at one end of the junction; a read error may be the cause. V and J are TRBV6-5 and TRBJ2-6; no firm D call. This CDR3 has 15 amino acids. Germline loops: CDR1 MNHEY, CDR2 SVGAGI. The CDR3: CASSYLGSGTNVLTF. In nucleotides, the CDR3 is TGTGCCAGCAGTTACTTAGGCTCTGGGACCAACGTCCTGACTTTC.

About this clonotype: One end of the junction is discordant with germline, which a read error may explain. This chain links TRBV20-1 with TRBJ2-7; TRBD2 agrees at 12 bases. This CDR3 is 14 amino acids long. Per germline, CDR1 DFQATT and CDR2 SNEGSKA (reference sequence). CDR3 region: CSARTSGKACEPYF. Here the CDR3 DNA reads TGCAGTGCCAGGACTAGCGGGAAGGCTTGCGAGCCGTACTTC.

The chain employs TRBV6-5 and TRBJ2-7; 8 bases fit TRBD1. Per the germline V gene, CDR1 is MNHEY and CDR2 is SVGAGI. The CDR3 contains 14 residues. Trimming took 6 bases from V and 9 from J; bases not matched to a gene: 13. The CDR3 region is CASRTGQAMCVQYF. DNA for the CDR3: TGTGCCAGCAGAACGGGACAGGCAATGTGTGTGCAGTACTTC.

This clonotype was seen ten or more times. This chain connects TRBV6-5 to TRBJ1-2, with a tentative D call TRBD1 (6 bases). This CDR3 is built from 12 residues. Germline loops: CDR1 MNHEY, CDR2 SVGAGI. The ends were cut back, 10 bases at V and 6 bases at J, with 15 bases in the middle. The CDR3 sequence is CATLGQNDGYTF. The CDR3 DNA follows: TGTGCCACCCTCGGACAGAATGATGGCTACACCTTC.

Comments on this clonotype: No conserved phenylalanine or tryptophan is present at the end of the CDR3, so a read error is the likely explanation. The DNA is omitted, as the CDR3 cannot be located on it reliably, and the CDR3 follows TCRdb's listing. The CDR3: CSATQGVNSPVHS. The rearrangement joins TRBV20-1 to TRBJ1-6; the table names TRBD1, a call not compared with the DNA. CDR1 and CDR2 (germline): DFQATT, SNEGSKA (reference sequence). The CDR3 region is 13 residues in length, termini included.

This clonotype turned up a few times. This may be a read error: a much more frequent sequence differs by one nucleotide. This chain joins TRBV30 and TRBJ2-5; D is tentatively TRBD1 or TRBD2 (5 bases each). The CDR3 spans 15 residues. The germline CDR1 and CDR2 sequences are GTSNPN and SVGIG (reference sequence). The CDR3 DNA follows: TGTGCCTGGAGCCCCTACCTGGGGGTCCAAAAGACCCAGTACTTC. This encodes CAWSPYLGVQKTQYF.

This clonotype was counted once. One junction end disagrees with the germline gene, perhaps due to a read error. The chain couples TRBV6-1 to TRBJ1-1; 7 positions match TRBD1. CDR3 length: 14 residues. Germline assignment: CDR1 MNHNS and CDR2 SASEGT. CDR3 sequence (DNA): TGTGCCAGCACTGAATACAGGGGCGACGCTGAAGCTTTCTTT. This encodes CASTEYRGDAEAFF.

Remarks on this clonotype: At one boundary the junction diverges from the germline segment, which might be a read error. The genes are TRBV20-1 and TRBJ2-7; 11 nucleotides agree with TRBD2. From germline, CDR1 is DFQATT and CDR2 SNEGSKA (reference sequence). The CDR3 is 14 amino acids. CDR3 region: CSARVAGGPYEQYF. In DNA, the CDR3 is TGTAGTGCTAGAGTAGCGGGAGGGCCCTACGAGCAGTACTTC.

A note on this clonotype: At one of its ends the junction is not consistent with the germline gene, which may arise from a read error. This chain uses TRBV11-2 with TRBJ2-5, with a weak D call TRBD2 (7 bases). The CDR3 contains 16 residues. Germline values: CDR1 SGHAT, CDR2 FQNNGV. The CDR3 region is CASSATVGGPKEIQYF. CDR3 sequence (DNA): TGTGCCAGCAGCGCCACAGTGGGGGGGCCAAAGGAGATCCAGTACTTC.

In regard to this clonotype: An end of the junction does not agree with germline; a read error may underlie this. The chain uses TRBV11-3 and TRBJ2-1, with D possibly matching TRBD2 (6 bases). This CDR3 is 11 amino acids long. CDR1 SGHNT and CDR2 YENEEA come from the germline V gene. The CDR3 bases are TGTCCCAGCAGCCTCCGGGAGCCGCAGTTCTTC. It codes for CPSSLREPQFF.

Ten or more counts support this clonotype. The chain joins TRBV20-1 to TRBJ1-2; D is undetermined. The V and J ends lost 0 bases and 2 bases respectively, with 7 bases between them. The V gene's germline CDR1 is DFQATT and CDR2 SNEGSKA (reference sequence). The CDR3 length is 13 residues. In nucleotides, the CDR3 is TGCAGTGCTAGAGATCAGACCAACTATGGCTACACCTTC. This gives the protein CSARDQTNYGYTF.

This clonotype was seen a single time. V usage is TRBV29-1 and J usage is TRBJ2-2; D ambiguous. This CDR3 spans 13 amino acids. V was cut by 4 bases and J by 1 base, with 7 bases left in between. Germline CDR1 is SQVTM and CDR2 is ANQGSEA. CDR3 in DNA: TGCAGCGTTGTAGCAGGGAACACCGGGGAGCTGTTTTTT. This sequence encodes CSVVAGNTGELFF.

This chain connects TRBV10-1 to TRBJ1-1; D ambiguous. Germline lookup yields CDR1 WNHNN and CDR2 SYGVQD (reference sequence). The length of the CDR3 is 13 residues. Trimming stripped 8 bases from V and 1 base from J, with 11 bases between. DNA of the CDR3: TGCGCCAGCCGCCGTAGTGAGAACACTGAAGCTTTCTTT. It yields the protein CASRRSENTEAFF.